The rows below give T cell receptor beta chains drawn from one sample of a study of cytomegalovirus exposure and HLA in healthy donors. The method was immunoSEQ multiplex PCR; TCRdb's version includes in-frame clones alone and lacks a portion of them. The data contain approximately 65,000 clones, roughly nine tenths of them singletons. Material for sequencing was PBMCs. All receptors come from a young man in good health and CMV-seronegative. Both conserved end residues are part of each CDR3. Each record gives: J gene, D gene, V gene, clone size, CDR3 protein, CDR3 DNA. A D gene is named only where the DNA matches it firmly. The size entry is marked missing in some rows and otherwise reads once, few, many or a size class.

J: TRBJ1-1
D: TRBD1
V: TRBV11-3
size: .
CDR3: CASSLGGYGTVNTEAFF
DNA: TGTGCCAGCAGCTTAGGAGGGTACGGGACAGTGAACACTGAAGCTTTCTTT

J: TRBJ2-1
D: .
V: TRBV6-5
size: few
CDR3: CASSYGRTTSYNEQFF
DNA: TGTGCCAGCAGTTACGGGCGGACAACTTCCTACAATGAGCAGTTCTTC

J: TRBJ2-1
D: TRBD2
V: TRBV27
size: .
CDR3: CASSLRPGLAGGRYRNEQFF
DNA: TGTGCCAGCAGTTTACGCCCGGGACTAGCGGGAGGGCGGTATCGCAATGAGCAGTTCTTC

J: TRBJ2-2
D: .
V: TRBV6-1
size: .
CDR3: CASSERDTGELFF
DNA: TGTGCCAGCAGTGAGCGGGACACCGGGGAGCTGTTTTTT

J: TRBJ2-3
D: TRBD2
V: TRBV10-3
size: .
CDR3: CAISEAGERISTDTQYF
DNA: TGTGCCATCAGTGAGGCGGGGGAAAGGATTAGCACAGATACGCAGTATTTT

J: TRBJ1-4
D: TRBD1
V: TRBV28
size: .
CDR3: CASRAGGTNEKLFF
DNA: TGTGCCAGCAGGGCAGGGGGAACTAATGAAAAACTGTTTTTT

J: TRBJ2-7
D: .
V: TRBV7-8
size: .
CDR3: CASSPMRDGYEQYF
DNA: TGTGCCAGCAGCCCGATGCGAGATGGCTACGAGCAGTACTTC

J: TRBJ2-6
D: .
V: TRBV7-9
size: .
CDR3: CASSFFRGISGANVLTF
DNA: TGTGCCAGCAGCTTTTTTAGGGGGATCTCTGGGGCCAACGTCCTGACTTTC

J: TRBJ2-7
D: TRBD2
V: TRBV29-1
size: .
CDR3: CSVDGLAGVGEQYF
DNA: TGCAGCGTTGATGGTCTAGCGGGAGTGGGCGAGCAGTACTTC

J: TRBJ2-7
D: TRBD2
V: TRBV18
size: once
CDR3: CASSLSGRNEQYF
DNA: TGTGCCAGCTCACTTAGCGGGAGGAACGAGCAGTACTTC

J: TRBJ1-1
D: TRBD1
V: TRBV15
size: few
CDR3: CATSRREGTGPVVAFF
DNA: TGTGCCACCAGCAGGAGGGAGGGGACAGGTCCCGTGGTAGCTTTCTTT

J: TRBJ2-3
D: TRBD2
V: TRBV28
size: .
CDR3: CASSPRGGGTDTQYF
DNA: TGTGCCAGCAGCCCCCGGGGGGGTGGCACAGATACGCAGTATTTT

J: TRBJ2-7
D: .
V: TRBV28
size: .
CDR3: CASTPGFTYEQYF
DNA: TGTGCCAGCACCCCAGGGTTCACCTACGAGCAGTACTTC

J: TRBJ1-1
D: .
V: TRBV7-2
size: .
CDR3: CASSRSGQPNTEAFF
DNA: TGTGCCAGCAGCCGCTCGGGACAACCGAACACTGAAGCTTTCTTT

J: TRBJ2-2
D: .
V: TRBV27
size: .
CDR3: CASSTPPGTGELFF
DNA: TGTGCCAGCAGCACCCCCCCAGGGACCGGGGAGCTGTTTTTT

J: TRBJ2-7
D: TRBD2
V: TRBV9
size: .
CDR3: CASSTSGGYEQYF
DNA: TGTGCCAGCAGCACTAGCGGAGGCTACGAGCAGTACTTC

J: TRBJ1-2
D: .
V: TRBV12-2
size: .
CDR3: CASLSVLVWQGASGYTF
DNA: TGTGCAAGTCTATCTGTCCTGGTTTGGCAGGGGGCGAGCGGCTACACCTTC

J: TRBJ2-1
D: .
V: TRBV9
size: .
CDR3: CASTLRGGATDNEQFF
DNA: TGTGCCAGCACCCTGAGGGGGGGAGCTACGGACAATGAGCAGTTCTTC

J: TRBJ2-5
D: .
V: TRBV6-1
size: few
CDR3: CASSWTQQETQYF
DNA: TGTGCCAGCAGCTGGACACAACAAGAGACCCAGTACTTC

J: TRBJ1-3
D: TRBD1
V: TRBV28
size: .
CDR3: CASRKTNRYNRGQGNTIYF
DNA: TGTGCCAGCAGAAAAACAAACCGATATAACAGGGGGCAGGGAAACACCATATATTTT

J: TRBJ2-1
D: TRBD2
V: TRBV7-3
size: .
CDR3: CASSSETSGIGSHEQFF
DNA: TGTGCCAGCAGCTCGGAGACTAGCGGGATCGGCAGTCACGAGCAGTTCTTC

J: TRBJ1-2
D: TRBD1
V: TRBV6-5
size: .
CDR3: CASRTGDRGGYTF
DNA: TGTGCCAGCAGAACCGGGGACAGGGGCGGCTACACCTTC

J: TRBJ2-1
D: TRBD2
V: TRBV19
size: .
CDR3: CASSGGLEYNEQFF
DNA: TGTGCCAGTAGTGGGGGACTAGAGTACAATGAGCAGTTCTTC

J: TRBJ2-7
D: TRBD1
V: TRBV10-3
size: .
CDR3: CAGGPDRDEQYF
DNA: TGTGCCGGAGGCCCGGACAGGGACGAGCAGTACTTC

J: TRBJ2-2
D: .
V: TRBV27
size: few
CDR3: CASSPMKGGGTGELFF
DNA: TGTGCCAGCAGCCCCATGAAAGGGGGTGGGACCGGGGAGCTGTTTTTT

J: TRBJ2-3
D: .
V: TRBV27
size: .
CDR3: CASSLSYRVKNTDTQYF
DNA: TGTGCCAGCAGTTTATCGTATCGGGTTAAAAATACAGATACGCAGTATTTT

J: TRBJ2-1
D: .
V: TRBV5-4
size: .
CDR3: CASSLLSGFSYNEQFF
DNA: TGTGCCAGCAGCTTGCTTTCAGGCTTTTCCTACAATGAGCAGTTCTTC

J: TRBJ1-1
D: .
V: TRBV7-3
size: once
CDR3: CASSLMGPLQNTEAFF
DNA: TGTGCCAGCAGCTTAATGGGGCCACTTCAGAACACTGAAGCTTTCTTT

J: TRBJ1-1
D: .
V: TRBV5-1
size: .
CDR3: CASSHRTSKPNTEAFF
DNA: TGCGCCAGCAGCCACCGGACAAGCAAACCGAACACTGAAGCTTTCTTT

J: TRBJ2-1
D: TRBD2
V: TRBV4-3
size: .
CDR3: CASSQDRRLAGGNEQFF
DNA: TGCGCCAGCAGCCAAGATCGACGGCTAGCGGGCGGGAATGAGCAGTTCTTC

J: TRBJ2-1
D: TRBD2
V: TRBV11-2
size: .
CDR3: CASSRGTSGIIGNEQFF
DNA: TGTGCCAGCAGCAGGGGAACTAGCGGGATCATTGGGAATGAGCAGTTCTTC

J: TRBJ2-4
D: TRBD2
V: TRBV6-1
size: .
CDR3: CASSESLGGVGGAKNIQYF
DNA: TGTGCCAGCAGTGAATCATTGGGTGGGGTGGGGGGGGCCAAAAACATTCAGTACTTC

J: TRBJ2-7
D: .
V: TRBV5-6
size: .
CDR3: CASSSQGHMLYEQYF
DNA: TGTGCCAGCAGCTCCCAGGGGCACATGCTCTACGAGCAGTACTTC

J: TRBJ2-3
D: .
V: TRBV7-2
size: .
CDR3: CASSAFPGLVTDTQYF
DNA: TGTGCCAGCAGCGCCTTCCCGGGACTCGTCACAGATACGCAGTATTTT

J: TRBJ2-7
D: .
V: TRBV7-2
size: .
CDR3: CASSLIPLASSYEQYF
DNA: TGTGCCAGCAGCTTAATCCCCCTAGCGTCCTCCTACGAGCAGTACTTC

J: TRBJ2-1
D: .
V: TRBV4-2
size: .
CDR3: CASSLEWERDNEQFF
DNA: TGTGCCAGCAGCCTAGAGTGGGAGAGAGACAATGAGCAGTTCTTC

J: TRBJ2-7
D: TRBD1
V: TRBV7-6
size: .
CDR3: CASSLGASGQGVYEQYF
DNA: TGTGCCAGCAGTTTGGGGGCCTCGGGACAGGGGGTTTACGAGCAGTACTTC

J: TRBJ1-1
D: .
V: TRBV5-6
size: .
CDR3: CASSYGLRDTEAFF
DNA: TGTGCCAGCAGTTACGGACTTAGGGACACTGAAGCTTTCTTT

J: TRBJ1-3
D: .
V: TRBV28
size: .
CDR3: CASRGEVKGNTIYF
DNA: TGTGCCAGCCGCGGGGAGGTGAAGGGAAACACCATATATTTT

J: TRBJ1-3
D: .
V: TRBV21-1
size: .
CDR3: CASSKYLQPRTGQVSGNTIYF
DNA: TGTGCCAGCAGCAAATACCTACAGCCAAGGACGGGACAGGTCTCTGGAAACACCATATATTTT

J: TRBJ1-2
D: .
V: TRBV11-2
size: .
CDR3: CASSPSSSGYTF
DNA: TGTGCCAGCAGCCCCTCGTCCAGTGGCTACACCTTC

J: TRBJ1-2
D: TRBD1
V: TRBV5-1
size: .
CDR3: CASSLGSGQDGGYTF
DNA: TGCGCCAGCAGCTTGGGAAGTGGACAGGATGGGGGCTACACCTTC

J: TRBJ1-1
D: TRBD1
V: TRBV11-2
size: once
CDR3: CASSPTGVTEAFF
DNA: TGTGCCAGCAGCCCGACAGGGGTGACTGAAGCTTTCTTT

J: TRBJ2-1
D: .
V: TRBV7-2
size: .
CDR3: CASSFLPGLPYNEQFF
DNA: TGTGCCAGCAGCTTTCTCCCGGGTCTTCCCTACAATGAGCAGTTCTTC

J: TRBJ2-7
D: TRBD1
V: TRBV6-1
size: .
CDR3: CAGRDRDTYEQYF
DNA: TGTGCCGGCCGGGACAGGGATACCTACGAGCAGTACTTC

J: TRBJ2-4
D: .
V: TRBV9
size: .
CDR3: CASSVAPGGNIQYF
DNA: TGTGCCAGCAGCGTAGCCCCTGGGGGCAACATTCAGTACTTC

J: TRBJ2-7
D: TRBD2
V: TRBV29-1
size: .
CDR3: CSGEAGGTSGSIEQYF
DNA: TGCAGCGGGGAGGCAGGGGGGACTAGCGGGAGTATTGAGCAGTACTTC

J: TRBJ1-2
D: TRBD1
V: TRBV7-2
size: .
CDR3: CASSRTGGYYGYTF
DNA: TGTGCCAGCAGCCGAACAGGGGGCTACTATGGCTACACCTTC

J: TRBJ2-1
D: TRBD1
V: TRBV7-2
size: .
CDR3: CASSSHGQGNEQFF
DNA: TGTGCCAGCAGCTCTCACGGACAGGGGAATGAGCAGTTCTTC